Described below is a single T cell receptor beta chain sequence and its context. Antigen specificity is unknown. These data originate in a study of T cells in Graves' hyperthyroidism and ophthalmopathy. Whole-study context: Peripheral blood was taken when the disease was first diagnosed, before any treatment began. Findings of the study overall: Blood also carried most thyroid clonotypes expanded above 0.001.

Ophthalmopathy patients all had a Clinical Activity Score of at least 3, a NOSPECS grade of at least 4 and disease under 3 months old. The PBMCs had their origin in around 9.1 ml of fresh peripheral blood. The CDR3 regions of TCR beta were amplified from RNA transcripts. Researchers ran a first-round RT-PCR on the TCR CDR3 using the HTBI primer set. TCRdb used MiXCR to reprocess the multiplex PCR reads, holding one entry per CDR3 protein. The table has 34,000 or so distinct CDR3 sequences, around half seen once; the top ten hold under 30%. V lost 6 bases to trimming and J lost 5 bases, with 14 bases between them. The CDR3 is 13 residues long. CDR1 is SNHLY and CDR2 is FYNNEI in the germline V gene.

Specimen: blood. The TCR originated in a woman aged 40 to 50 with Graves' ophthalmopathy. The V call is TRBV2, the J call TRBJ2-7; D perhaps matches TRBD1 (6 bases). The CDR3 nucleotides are TGTGCCAGCAGCCGTTCTACAGGGAACGAGCAGTACTTC. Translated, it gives CASSRSTGNEQYF.